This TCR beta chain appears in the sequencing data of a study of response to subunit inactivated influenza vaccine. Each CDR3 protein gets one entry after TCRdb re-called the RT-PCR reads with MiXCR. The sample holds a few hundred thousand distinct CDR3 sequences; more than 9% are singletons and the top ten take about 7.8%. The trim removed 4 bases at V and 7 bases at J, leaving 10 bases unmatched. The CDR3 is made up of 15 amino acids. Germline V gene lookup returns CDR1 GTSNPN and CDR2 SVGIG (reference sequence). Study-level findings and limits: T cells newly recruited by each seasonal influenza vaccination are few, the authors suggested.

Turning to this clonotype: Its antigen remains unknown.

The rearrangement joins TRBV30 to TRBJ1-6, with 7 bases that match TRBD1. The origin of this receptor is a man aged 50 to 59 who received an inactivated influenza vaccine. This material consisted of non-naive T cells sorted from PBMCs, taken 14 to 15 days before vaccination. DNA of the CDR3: TGTGCCTGGACCCTACTAGGACAGGTCAATTCACCCCTCCACTTT. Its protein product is CAWTLLGQVNSPLHF.